The 26 T cell receptor beta chains given below trace back to one sample, sequenced in a study of beta chain features in type 1 diabetes. Study-level points and caveats: Among patients with Type 1 diabetes, TCRB CDR3s were moderately but significantly shorter in every one of the four CD4+ subsets.

Reverse transcribing all isolated RNA meant expressed TCRB transcripts were sequenced. The assay was immunoSEQ multiplex PCR, and TCRdb's table has in-frame clones only and misses some. The sample lists hundreds of thousands of clones; over 9.5% were seen once. These receptors are not linked to any known antigen. Sequenced: naive CD4+ T cells from blood. Receptor source: a woman aged 18 to 35 with type 1 diabetes.

This clone showed up just a few times. The V call is TRBV5-1, the J call TRBJ2-3; 7 nucleotides agree with TRBD1. Trimming took 4 bases from V and 4 from J; bases not matched to a gene: 18. The germline V gene encodes CDR1 SGHRS and CDR2 YFSETQ. This CDR3 spans 18 amino acids. CDR3: CASSVRDRPSPQADTQYF. CDR3 nucleotide sequence: TGCGCCAGCAGCGTACGGGACAGACCTTCCCCCCAGGCAGATACGCAGTATTTT.

The chain is built from TRBV20-1 and TRBJ2-7, with a weak D call TRBD2 (5 bases). This CDR3 contains 11 residues. In germline, CDR1 is DFQATT, CDR2 SNEGSKA (reference sequence). In DNA form, the CDR3 reads TGCAGGCTCGGGATTCTCGACGAGCAGTACTTC. Its translation: CRLGILDEQYF.

This clone was detected only a few times. The chain joins TRBV29-1 to TRBJ2-3; D is possibly TRBD2 (5 bases). The V gene's germline CDR1 is SQVTM and CDR2 ANQGSEA. Trimming cost V 3 bases and J 0 bases, with 13 bases left between them. The CDR3 length is 15 residues. The CDR3 region has the DNA TGCAGCGTTGATGGAGGAATGACTAGCACAGATACGCAGTATTTT. This sequence encodes CSVDGGMTSTDTQYF.

This clone has more than one count but fewer than ten. The gene calls are TRBV28 and TRBJ1-1, with D maybe TRBD1 (6 bases). CDR1 and CDR2 (germline): MDHEN, SYDVKM. V shed 6 bases and J shed 7 bases, with 9 bases lying between them. This CDR3 spans 11 amino acids. The CDR3 sequence: CASRVQGEAFF. The CDR3 nucleotides are TGTGCCAGCAGGGTACAGGGTGAAGCTTTCTTT. Using reference TRBV28 and TRBJ1-1 for the parts outside the CDR3, the full variable domain is DVKVTQSSRYLVKRTGEKVFLECVQDMDHENMFWYRQDPGLGLRLIYFSYDVKMKEKGDIPEGYSVSREKKERFSLILESASTNQTSMYLCASRVQGEAFFGQGTRLTVV.

The chain has TRBV29-1 and TRBJ2-7; TRBD2 matches 8 bases. Trimming removed 1 base from V and 6 bases from J; junction bases left unmatched: 8. CDR1 SQVTM and CDR2 ANQGSEA come from the germline V gene. The CDR3 has 14 residues. CDR3 protein: CSVEGPSGSREQYF. CDR3 coding DNA: TGCAGCGTTGAAGGCCCTAGCGGGTCGCGCGAGCAGTACTTC.

The gene calls are TRBV5-1 and TRBJ2-7; 7 bases map to TRBD2. Germline V gene sequence: CDR1 SGHRS, CDR2 YFSETQ. With 1 base clipped from V and 4 bases from J, the junction kept 11 bases outside the gene matches. The CDR3 extends over 16 amino acids. The CDR3 nucleotides read TGCGCCAGCAGCTTGATGCGGGAGAAACCATTATACGAGCAGTACTTC. Protein product: CASSLMREKPLYEQYF.

This clone has more than one count but fewer than ten. This chain connects TRBV30 to TRBJ1-4, with 7 bases aligning to TRBD1. V was clipped by 5 bases and J by 3 bases; unmatched bases: 6. The CDR3 sequence is 14 residues long. The germline V gene has CDR1 GTSNPN and CDR2 SVGIG (reference sequence). CDR3 residues: CAWAPDRANEKLFF. The CDR3 DNA reads TGTGCCTGGGCCCCCGACAGGGCTAATGAAAAACTGTTTTTT.

There are a few counts of this clone. The chain links TRBV29-1 to TRBJ2-3, with TRBD2 identical over 9 bases. The CDR3 is 17 residues long. The germline V gene has CDR1 SQVTM and CDR2 ANQGSEA. V was pared by 0 bases and J by 3 bases, with 10 bases of the junction left unmatched. The CDR3 region has the DNA TGCAGCGTTGAAGATCCCGCCGCTAGCGGGGTGACAGATACGCAGTATTTT. It specifies CSVEDPAASGVTDTQYF.

Only one count was recorded for this clone. The rearrangement joins TRBV7-2 to TRBJ2-5, with 7 bases that match TRBD1. Per germline, CDR1 SGHTA and CDR2 FQGNSA. The CDR3 runs to 14 residues. V shed 5 bases, J shed 2 bases, and the junction held 5 bases outside the gene matches. CDR3 DNA: TGTGCCAGCAGCCTCCAGACAGGGCAAGAGACCCAGTACTTC. Amino acids: CASSLQTGQETQYF.

This chain joins TRBV4-3 and TRBJ1-5; TRBD1 might be the D (6 bases). The CDR3 covers 16 residues. Germline V gene sequence: CDR1 LGHNA, CDR2 YSLEER. V lost 0 bases to trimming and J lost 3 bases, with 12 bases between them. CDR3 loop: CASSQDPTGYNQPQHF. CDR3 nucleotides: TGCGCCAGCAGCCAAGATCCCACAGGGTACAATCAGCCCCAGCATTTT.

The V gene is TRBV7-8, the J gene TRBJ2-3; TRBD2 aligns across 10 bases. This CDR3 has 16 amino acids. The V segment lost 3 bases and the J segment 3 bases; nucleotides outside the gene matches: 6. The germline V gene encodes CDR1 SGHVS and CDR2 FQNEAQ. CDR3 loop: CASSFKSSGGTDTQYF. The DNA for the CDR3 is TGTGCCAGCAGCTTTAAATCTAGCGGGGGAACAGATACGCAGTATTTT.

The chain joins TRBV4-2 to TRBJ1-1, with 7 bases identical to TRBD1. The CDR3 extends over 14 amino acids. In germline, CDR1 is LGHNA, CDR2 YNFKEQ. V dropped 3 bases and J dropped 4; count of bases not matched to a gene: 5. CDR3: CASSHHKGATEAFF. The CDR3 DNA sequence: TGTGCCAGCAGCCATCATAAGGGGGCCACTGAAGCTTTCTTT.

This clone was found a few times. This chain links TRBV20-1 with TRBJ2-3; D might be TRBD2 (5 bases). Trimming cost V 7 bases and J 2 bases, with 7 bases left between them. CDR3 length equals 11 residues. Germline CDR1 is DFQATT and CDR2 is SNEGSKA (reference sequence). The CDR3 DNA follows: TGCAGTGAACGGGACACAGATACGCAGTATTTT. Protein: CSERDTDTQYF.

The CDR3: CASSRPNNEQFF. DNA of the CDR3: TGTGCCAGCAGCCGTCCTAACAATGAGCAGTTCTTC. J is TRBJ2-1 and V is TRBV7-2; D gene unclear. Looked up from germline, CDR1 is SGHTA and CDR2 is FQGNSA. V was trimmed by 5 bases and J by 5 bases, leaving 7 bases between them. The CDR3 length is 12 residues.

The rearrangement links TRBV6-5 to TRBJ2-5; D may be TRBD1 (5 bases). The germline V and J ends were trimmed by 2 bases and 0 bases, with 10 bases remaining between them. CDR1 and CDR2 from the germline V gene are MNHEY and SVGAGI. The CDR3 is 15 residues long. In DNA, the CDR3 is TGTGCCAGCAGTTACACCCAGGGTAACCAAGAGACCCAGTACTTC. This translates into CASSYTQGNQETQYF.

In regard to this clone: Other nucleotide sequences in the sample specify the same CDR3. The chain has TRBV15 and TRBJ2-7; maybe TRBD1 (6 bases). Germline lookup yields CDR1 LNHNV and CDR2 YYDKDF (reference sequence). V lost 0 bases to trimming and J lost 2 bases, with 11 bases between them. The CDR3 sequence is 15 residues long. Here the CDR3 DNA reads TGTGCCACCAGCAGAGACCCGGGGACAACCTACGAGCAGTACTTC. Residues: CATSRDPGTTYEQYF.

The rearrangement links TRBV28 to TRBJ2-7; TRBD1 matches 7 bases. The V and J ends lost 10 bases and 6 bases, in that order; junction bases with no gene match: 6. Germline V gene lookup returns CDR1 MDHEN and CDR2 SYDVKM. There are 11 residues in the CDR3. The CDR3 DNA is TGTGCCACTTCCCGGGACAGCGAGCAGTACTTC. Translated, it gives CATSRDSEQYF.

This sequence joins TRBV6-5 and TRBJ1-4; D may be TRBD1 (5 bases). Germline V gene data show CDR1 as MNHEY and CDR2 as SVGAGI. The CDR3 is 15 amino acids. V shed 5 bases and J shed 5 bases, with 15 bases lying between them. The DNA of the CDR3 is TGTGCCAGCAGTATTACGTGGGGCGAGAATGAAAAACTGTTTTTT. As protein: CASSITWGENEKLFF.

The rearrangement uses TRBV9 and TRBJ2-7; D gene uncertain. The germline V gene encodes CDR1 SGDLS and CDR2 YYNGEE. The V end was cut by 4 bases, the J end by 2 bases, with 13 bases between. The CDR3 totals 14 residues. CDR3 amino acids: CASSSSTQTYEQYF. CDR3 in DNA: TGTGCCAGCAGCTCGTCGACACAAACCTACGAGCAGTACTTC.

The genes are TRBV13 and TRBJ2-7; TRBD2 matches at 14 bases. The CDR3 sequence is 14 residues long. J was trimmed by 6 bases and V by 6 bases; bases with no gene match: 4. Germline V gene data show CDR1 as PRHDT and CDR2 as FYEKMQ (reference sequence). The CDR3 region is CASSRLAGGLEQYF. CDR3 nucleotides: TGTGCCAGCAGTCGACTAGCGGGAGGGCTCGAGCAGTACTTC.

This clone was seen more than once but under ten times. The chain has TRBV28 and TRBJ2-7; D is possibly TRBD2 (6 bases). The CDR3 runs to 15 residues. Trimming cost V 3 bases and J 3 bases, with 15 bases left between them. From germline, CDR1 is MDHEN and CDR2 SYDVKM. The DNA of the CDR3 is TGTGCCAGCAGTTTTAAGTCGGGAGTCGGCTACGAGCAGTACTTC. Translation: CASSFKSGVGYEQYF.

The chain is built from TRBV27 and TRBJ1-2; 7 bases align to TRBD1. With V trimmed by 2 bases and J by 7 bases, 7 bases remained unmatched. CDR3 length: 14 amino acids. CDR1 and CDR2 from the germline V gene are MNHEY and SMNVEV (reference sequence). The chain's CDR3 is CASSLLKGAGGYTF. In DNA, the CDR3 is TGTGCCAGCAGTTTACTAAAGGGGGCGGGTGGCTACACCTTC.

The chain uses TRBV28 and TRBJ2-7; 10 nucleotides agree with TRBD1. The junction had 2 bases not matched to a gene; V was cut back by 6 bases and J by 3 bases. CDR1 is MDHEN, CDR2 SYDVKM, per germline. The CDR3 covers 13 residues. CDR3 region: CASRTGGVYEQYF. Written as DNA, the CDR3 is TGTGCCAGCAGGACAGGGGGCGTCTACGAGCAGTACTTC.

The rearrangement uses TRBV25-1 and TRBJ2-1; 7 bases agree with TRBD2. CDR1 and CDR2 (germline): MGHDK, SYGVNS. Losses at the gene ends were 6 bases for V and 6 bases for J; bases not matched to a gene: 11. This CDR3 contains 15 residues. The CDR3 spells CASRPSGRGFNEQFF. Written as DNA, the CDR3 is TGTGCCAGCAGACCTAGCGGCAGAGGGTTCAATGAGCAGTTCTTC.

The chain couples TRBV9 to TRBJ2-1, with 9 bases fitting TRBD2. J gave up 7 bases and V 0 bases, and 5 bases lay outside the gene matches. The CDR3 has 15 amino acids. Germline loops: CDR1 SGDLS, CDR2 YYNGEE. The CDR3 nucleotides are TGTGCCAGCAGCGTAGGCGGGGGGGGTGTGAATGAGCAGTTCTTC. Its translation: CASSVGGGGVNEQFF.

The rearrangement links TRBV9 to TRBJ1-2; 9 nucleotides line up with TRBD1. The CDR3 runs 18 residues. The ends lost 4 bases at V and 8 bases at J; junction bases unmatched: 21. Germline lookup yields CDR1 SGDLS and CDR2 YYNGEE. The CDR3 spells CASSPRGGQGPSFGGYTF. CDR3 bases: TGTGCCAGCAGCCCGAGGGGCGGACAGGGGCCCTCTTTCGGGGGCTACACCTTC.